This T cell receptor beta chain was sequenced during a study of OX40 agonist ivuxolimab in advanced cancers. With respect to the entire study: Ivuxolimab was a fully human IgG2 agonistic monoclonal antibody targeting the costimulatory receptor OX40 (CD134). Intravenous ivuxolimab was administered to patients every 2 weeks at six dose levels: 0.01, 0.1, 0.3, 1.5, 3 and 10 mg/kg. Of the approximately 54 dose-escalation patients, hepatocellular carcinoma was present in approximately 20, melanoma in roughly 15, renal cell carcinoma in 9 and head and neck cancer in 9. The dose-escalation cohort was 82.7% male with a mean age of about 65 years, ranging from about 23 to 85. Prior anti-PD-1, anti-PD-L1 or anti-CTLA-4 therapy was permitted, and approximately 41% of dose-escalation patients had received checkpoint inhibitors. Partial responses occurred in three dose-escalation patients: two with cutaneous melanoma and one with hepatocellular carcinoma. Peripheral TCRbeta sequencing aimed to test whether ivuxolimab altered TCR sequence diversity and caused clonal T-cell expansion. The paper covers the monotherapy dose-escalation part of the phase I ivuxolimab trial, which included N of about 50 patients.

To sequence the TCRbeta CDR3 region, genomic DNA was isolated from the sorted cells. The immunoSEQ Assay was used for sequencing of TCRbeta CDR3 regions. The clones in this table, taken by TCRdb from immuneACCESS, are in-frame only. Not every clone is retained; where verified, under half of the shortfall comes from an unresolved V gene, and the cause of the rest is unknown. This sample is represented by about 92,000 clones; around 90% of them were singletons. The ten biggest clones cover less than 0.4% of the sample. Findings and caveats that apply to the study as a whole: After ivuxolimab, CD8+ T cells had more expanded clones than CD4+ T cells on average. Low levels of normalized T-cell clonal expansion were also seen in some patients who did not respond. In the 0.1-3.0 mg/kg groups, partial responders were among the patients with the lowest normalized peripheral clonal expansion, particularly in CD8+ T cells. Clonal expansion of both CD4+ and CD8+ blood T cells was observed from baseline to week 6 at doses 0.1 to 3.0 mg/kg. The antigen specificity of the peripheral T cells that underwent clonal expansion was not determined.

Comment on this clone: Its antigen is unknown. No much larger clone is present one base from it, and per-base qualities are unavailable.

Patients with autoimmune disease history or receiving systemic immunosuppression were excluded from the trial. Peripheral blood for TCR sequencing was collected from all dose cohorts at baseline, on cycle 4 day 1, and on cycle 7 day 1. Samples were obtained from an open-label, multicenter, first-in-human phase I dose-escalation trial of ivuxolimab. Adults with locally advanced or metastatic head and neck squamous cell, hepatocellular, melanoma or renal cell carcinoma were enrolled in the trial. Before TCR sequencing, CD4+ T cells and CD8+ T cells from peripheral blood were sorted into separate populations. The material sequenced was CD4+ or CD8+ T cells sorted from blood, taken in a trial of the OX40 agonist ivuxolimab. The source is an adult with an advanced solid tumor such as melanoma, head and neck, liver or kidney cancer.

The DNA is as follows: TGTGCCAGCAGTCCTCCCGGGACTAGCGGGAGGAGGTACAATGAGCAGTTCTTC. The translation is CASSPPGTSGRRYNEQFF. The rearrangement joined TRBV28 to TRBJ2-1, with 15 junctional bases fitting TRBD2. Measured from the cysteine to the phenylalanine, the CDR3 is 18 residues long. The kept DNA is CDR3 alone, 54 bases in frame from the first base. The germline V gene provides CDR1 MDHEN and CDR2 SYDVKM. After removal of 5 bases from V and 4 bases from J, the junction retains 9 bases not matched to a gene.